This T cell receptor beta chain was captured by sequencing in a study of T cells in tumors after PD-1 blockade. Across the study: Some patients also took daily vismodegib 150 mg during anti-PD-1 treatment.

As for this clone: Its antigen is unidentified.

Whole-study results and caveats: Expanded exhausted CD8+ clones after therapy were mostly novel clonotypes. Some novel exhausted tumor clones appeared in pre-treatment blood, suggesting peripheral recruitment.

This table comes from immunoSEQ multiplex PCR, and its TCRdb copy is limited to in-frame clones, with some not included. Of over a thousand clones listed, around 72% are singletons. Trimming left V 0 bases short and J 1 base short, with 8 bases between. CDR1 SGHRS and CDR2 YFSETQ come from the germline V gene. This CDR3 has 15 amino acids. The sequencing here drew on tumor tissue, taken before anti-PD-1 treatment. This receptor was obtained from a human donor with basal cell carcinoma. The chain combines TRBV5-1 with TRBJ2-4, with a tentative D call TRBD1 (6 bases). The DNA for the CDR3 is TGCGCCAGCAGCTTGGTCCAGGGGGCCAAAAACATTCAGTACTTC. Its protein is CASSLVQGAKNIQYF.